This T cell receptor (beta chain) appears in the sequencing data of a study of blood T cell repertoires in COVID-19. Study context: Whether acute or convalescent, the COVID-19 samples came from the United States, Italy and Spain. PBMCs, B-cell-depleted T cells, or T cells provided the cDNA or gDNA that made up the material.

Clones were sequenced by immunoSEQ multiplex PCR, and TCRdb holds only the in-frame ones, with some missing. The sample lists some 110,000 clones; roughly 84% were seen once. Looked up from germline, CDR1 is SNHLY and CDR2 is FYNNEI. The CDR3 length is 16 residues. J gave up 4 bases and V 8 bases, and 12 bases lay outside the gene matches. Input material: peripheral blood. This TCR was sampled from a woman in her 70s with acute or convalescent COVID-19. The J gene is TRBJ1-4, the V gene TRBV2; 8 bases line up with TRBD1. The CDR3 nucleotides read TGTGCCAGCGCGCCCGGGACAGGCAATCTTAATGAAAAACTGTTTTTT. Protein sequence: CASAPGTGNLNEKLFF. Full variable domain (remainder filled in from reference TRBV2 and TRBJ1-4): EPEVTQTPSHQVTQMGQEVILRCVPISNHLYFYWYRQILGQKVEFLVSFYNNEISEKSEIFDDQFSVERPDGSNFTLKIRSTKLEDSAMYFCASAPGTGNLNEKLFFGSGTQLSVL.